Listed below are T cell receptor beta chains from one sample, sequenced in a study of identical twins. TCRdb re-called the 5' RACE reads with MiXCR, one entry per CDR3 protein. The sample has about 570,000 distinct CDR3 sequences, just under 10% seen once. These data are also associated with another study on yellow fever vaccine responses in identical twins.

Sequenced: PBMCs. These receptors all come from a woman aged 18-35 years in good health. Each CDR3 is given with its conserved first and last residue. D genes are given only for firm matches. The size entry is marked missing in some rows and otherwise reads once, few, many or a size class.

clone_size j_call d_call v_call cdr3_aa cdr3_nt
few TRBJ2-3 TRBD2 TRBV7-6 CASSLRASGVTDTQYF TGTGCCAGCAGCTTAAGGGCTAGCGGGGTCACAGATACGCAGTATTTT
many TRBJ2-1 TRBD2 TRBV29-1 CSVPSGGAHEQFF TGCAGCGTACCTAGCGGGGGGGCCCATGAGCAGTTCTTC
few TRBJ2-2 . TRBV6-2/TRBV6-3 CASSSWPGELFF TGTGCCAGCAGTTCCTGGCCCGGGGAGCTGTTTTTT
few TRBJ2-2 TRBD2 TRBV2 CASKAGTSGSMYTGELFF TGTGCCAGCAAAGCCGGGACTAGCGGGAGTATGTACACCGGGGAGCTGTTTTTT
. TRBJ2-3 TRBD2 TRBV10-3 CAISGAGGTDTQYF TGTGCCATCAGCGGGGCGGGAGGTACAGATACGCAGTATTTT
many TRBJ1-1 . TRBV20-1 CSARSVTEAFF TGCAGTGCTAGATCGGTGACTGAAGCTTTCTTT
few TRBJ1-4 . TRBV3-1 CASSQAWQGINEKLFF TGTGCCAGCAGCCAAGCCTGGCAGGGTATTAATGAAAAACTGTTTTTT
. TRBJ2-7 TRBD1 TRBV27 CASILHRGHYEQYF TGTGCCAGCATACTTCACAGGGGACACTACGAGCAGTACTTC
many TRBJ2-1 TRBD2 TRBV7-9 CASSLTLAEDNEQFF TGTGCCAGCAGCTTAACCCTAGCGGAAGACAATGAGCAGTTCTTC
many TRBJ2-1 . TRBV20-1 CSSTGGRSYNEQFF TGCAGCTCAACGGGGGGCCGTTCCTACAATGAGCAGTTCTTC
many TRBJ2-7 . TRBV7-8 CASSLGPGTPYEQYF TGTGCCAGCAGCTTAGGGCCCGGGACACCCTACGAGCAGTACTTC
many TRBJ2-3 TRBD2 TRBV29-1 CSVVSALADSRDTQYF TGCAGCGTCGTGTCTGCGCTAGCGGATTCCAGAGATACGCAGTATTTT
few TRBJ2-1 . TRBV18 CASSPLTDSEQFF TGTGCCAGCTCACCATTGACCGACAGTGAGCAGTTCTTC
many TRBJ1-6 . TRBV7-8 CASSLKSDSPLHF TGTGCCAGCAGCTTAAAGTCCGACTCACCCCTCCACTTT
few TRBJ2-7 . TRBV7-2 CASSPEPRVPYEQYF TGTGCCAGCAGCCCGGAACCCAGGGTACCCTACGAGCAGTACTTC
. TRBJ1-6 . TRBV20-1 CSASDSYNSPLHF TGCAGTGCTTCAGACAGTTATAATTCACCCCTCCACTTT
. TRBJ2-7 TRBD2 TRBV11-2 CASSLGGGGALYEQYF TGTGCCAGCAGCTTAGGGGGCGGGGGGGCCCTCTACGAGCAGTACTTC
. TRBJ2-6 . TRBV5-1 CASSLASQGVVGANVLTF TGCGCCAGCAGCTTGGCATCTCAGGGTGTAGTAGGGGCCAACGTCCTGACTTTC
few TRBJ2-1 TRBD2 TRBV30 CAGGRAGNEQFF TGTGCTGGAGGGAGGGCGGGTAATGAGCAGTTCTTC
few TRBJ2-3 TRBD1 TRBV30 CAWSLVPGQGVNTDTQYF TGTGCCTGGAGTCTTGTCCCGGGACAGGGGGTGAACACAGATACGCAGTATTTT
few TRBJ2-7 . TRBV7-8 CASSLPAGFLDEQYF TGTGCCAGCAGCTTACCGGCAGGGTTTCTTGACGAGCAGTACTTC
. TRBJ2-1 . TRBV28 CASSLDIENEQFF TGTGCCAGCAGTCTAGACATAGAGAATGAGCAGTTCTTC
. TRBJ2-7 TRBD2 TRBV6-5 CASSYRAGGLYEQYF TGTGCCAGCAGTTACCGGGCGGGAGGGCTCTACGAGCAGTACTTC
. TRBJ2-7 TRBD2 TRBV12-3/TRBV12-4 CASSLGTSGRFDEQYF TGTGCCAGCAGTTTGGGGACTAGCGGGAGGTTCGACGAGCAGTACTTC
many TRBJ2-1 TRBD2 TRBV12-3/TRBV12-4 CASSLGVAGNEQFF TGTGCCAGCAGTTTAGGGGTAGCGGGGAATGAGCAGTTCTTC
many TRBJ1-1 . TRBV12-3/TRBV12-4 CASTPGPDREAFF TGTGCCAGCACCCCGGGGCCGGACAGAGAAGCTTTCTTT
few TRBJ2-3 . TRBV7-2 CASRDLDRDTQYF TGTGCCAGCCGGGACCTCGACAGGGATACGCAGTATTTT
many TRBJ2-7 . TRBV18 CASSPYLPTNSYEQYF TGTGCCAGCTCACCATATCTGCCGACAAACTCCTACGAGCAGTACTTC